One sample yielded the 31 T cell receptor beta chains listed below, sequenced in a study of T-cell memory formation after mild COVID-19. TCRdb re-derived calls from the 5' RACE reads in MiXCR, one entry per CDR3 protein. Altogether 190,000 or so distinct CDR3 sequences are present, 20% to 25% being singletons, with the ten largest covering around 23%. Sequencing was carried out using PBMCs or a T cell subset sorted from them (not recorded which). Receptors were obtained from an adult woman who had mild COVID-19 (a few samples of this study predate the infection). Cell type and time point are not known.

In its sample, this clonotype was seen a few times. The gene calls are TRBV11-2 and TRBJ1-5, with a possible D match to TRBD1 (5 bases). Trimming cost V 5 bases and J 0 bases, with 17 bases left between them. The CDR3 loop spans 17 amino acids. Looked up from germline, CDR1 is SGHAT and CDR2 is FQNNGV. The DNA for the CDR3 is TGTGCCAGCAGCCATAGGGGTGAGAGGGGTAGCAATCAGCCCCAGCATTTT. Encoded protein: CASSHRGERGSNQPQHF.

This rearrangement joins TRBV6-5 to TRBJ1-2, with 8 bases fitting TRBD1. J gave up 4 bases and V 5 bases, and 3 bases lay outside the gene matches. CDR3 length: 13 amino acids. The germline V gene has CDR1 MNHEY and CDR2 SVGAGI. CDR3 in DNA: TGTGCCAGCAGTACGACAGGGGCCTATGGCTACACCTTC. It encodes CASSTTGAYGYTF.

The V call is TRBV7-2, the J call TRBJ2-7; TRBD1 is a possible D gene (6 bases). Per the germline V gene, CDR1 is SGHTA and CDR2 is FQGNSA. The CDR3 runs 15 residues. With 5 bases removed from V and 2 bases from J, the gap between germline ends came to 16 bases. CDR3 region: CASSPRVEGAYEQYF. CDR3 sequence (DNA): TGTGCCAGCAGCCCAAGGGTAGAGGGGGCCTACGAGCAGTACTTC.

The chain combines TRBV18 with TRBJ2-4, with 8 bases that match TRBD1. This CDR3 is built from 17 residues. V was clipped by 6 bases and J by 7 bases; unmatched bases: 17. Germline CDR1 is KGHSH and CDR2 is LQKENI. The CDR3 protein is CASSDKTGEGLYNIQYF. CDR3 coding DNA: TGTGCCAGCTCCGATAAGACAGGGGAAGGTTTATACAACATTCAGTACTTC.

This clonotype was counted between two and nine times. The chain couples TRBV11-2 to TRBJ2-1; 10 bases align to TRBD2. The junction had 5 bases not matched to a gene; V was cut back by 2 bases and J by 4 bases. CDR3 length equals 16 residues. Germline CDR1 is SGHAT and CDR2 is FQNNGV. DNA for the CDR3: TGTGCCAGCAGCTTATCACTAGCGGGGATGTACAATGAGCAGTTCTTC. This gives the protein CASSLSLAGMYNEQFF.

This clonotype has more than one count but fewer than ten. This chain uses TRBV24-1 with TRBJ2-1; the D gene is possibly TRBD2 (5 bases). This CDR3 spans 14 amino acids. The V end was cut by 9 bases, the J end by 1 base, with 12 bases between. Germline V gene data show CDR1 as KGHDR and CDR2 as SFDVKD. The CDR3 coding sequence is TGTGCCACCGCCGGGGTTGGATCCTACAATGAGCAGTTCTTC. This codes for CATAGVGSYNEQFF.

This clonotype was found a few times. As DNA, the CDR3 is TGTGCCAGCAGCGTCAACCCCCAGAGCGGGGACACAGATACGCAGTATTTT. Translated: CASSVNPQSGDTDTQYF. The chain employs TRBV9 and TRBJ2-3; 7 bases line up with TRBD2. Unmatched junction bases numbered 11, after V lost 2 bases and J lost 2 bases. This CDR3 is 17 amino acids long. From germline, CDR1 is SGDLS and CDR2 YYNGEE.

This clonotype has a handful of counts. The DNA of the CDR3 is TGTGCCAGCAGTCCAGGGGGTTCTAATGAAAAACTGTTTTTT. Translating gives CASSPGGSNEKLFF. The rearrangement joins TRBV12-3 or TRBV12-4 to TRBJ1-4, with TRBD1 identical over 7 bases. J was trimmed by 3 bases and V by 5 bases; bases with no gene match: 3. The CDR3 is made up of 14 amino acids.

In its sample, this clonotype was seen a few times. One junction end disagrees with the germline gene, perhaps due to a read error. The genes are TRBV12-3 or TRBV12-4 and TRBJ2-2, with a weak D call TRBD2 (5 bases). The CDR3 runs 12 residues. This CDR3 is CASSLDLRGAYF. In DNA form, the CDR3 reads TGTGCCAGCAGTTTGGACCTTCGGGGAGCTTACTTT.

Only a few counts were recorded for this clonotype. The rearrangement joins TRBV7-6 to TRBJ1-3; 9 nucleotides line up with TRBD1. Unmatched junction bases numbered 11, after V lost 0 bases and J lost 8 bases. The CDR3 extends over 17 amino acids. The germline gives CDR1 SGHVS, CDR2 FNYEAQ. CDR3 residues: CASSLALWTGALDTIYF. The CDR3 region has the DNA TGTGCCAGCAGCTTAGCGCTATGGACAGGGGCGTTGGACACCATATATTTT.

CDR3 bases: TGTGCCAGCAGCCAAGAGCAATATAGCACAGATACGCAGTATTTT. Translation gives CASSQEQYSTDTQYF. This chain uses TRBV14 with TRBJ2-3; no clear D. The V gene's germline CDR1 is SGHDN and CDR2 FVKESK. The CDR3 has 15 residues. Trimming cost V 0 bases and J 0 bases, with 7 bases left between them.

This clonotype was observed a handful of times. V and J are TRBV9 and TRBJ1-4; D gene uncertain. V lost 0 bases, J lost 5 bases, and 11 bases lay in between. The germline CDR1 and CDR2 sequences are SGDLS and YYNGEE. The CDR3 extends over 15 amino acids. The CDR3 DNA reads as TGTGCCAGCAGCGTAGGCGGCCACTCAAATGAAAAACTGTTTTTT. It specifies CASSVGGHSNEKLFF.

The chain has TRBV6-4 and TRBJ2-2, with D possibly being TRBD1 (6 bases). Germline V gene data show CDR1 as MRHNA and CDR2 as SNTAGT. The CDR3 sequence is 14 residues long. Trimming took off 9 bases at V and 6 bases at J, with 17 bases between the two ends. Here the CDR3 DNA reads TGTGCCAGTCGAACAGGGATGAGTTCCGGGGAGCTGTTTTTT. This encodes CASRTGMSSGELFF.

The table lists this clonotype with many counts. This sequence joins TRBV9 and TRBJ2-7, with 7 bases aligning to TRBD2. Germline lookup yields CDR1 SGDLS and CDR2 YYNGEE. CDR3 size: 13 residues. V lost 3 bases and J lost 5; bases outside the gene matches: 5. The CDR3 DNA is TGTGCCAGCAGCGGGACTAGTTCCCACGAGCAGTACTTC. It encodes CASSGTSSHEQYF. The complete variable domain, with remaining parts taken from reference TRBV9 and TRBJ2-7, reads DSGVTQTPKHLITATGQRVTLRCSPRSGDLSVYWYQQSLDQGLQFLIQYYNGEERAKGNILERFSAQQFPDLHSELNLSSLELGDSALYFCASSGTSSHEQYFGPGTRLTVT.

J is TRBJ2-1 and V is TRBV2; D call uncertain. The CDR3 spans 15 residues. Germline V CDR1 and CDR2: SNHLY, FYNNEI. Trimming removed 3 bases from V and 8 bases from J, with 17 bases in between. CDR3 loop: CASSDKGSDWYEQFF. The CDR3 bases are TGTGCCAGCAGTGATAAGGGCTCTGACTGGTATGAGCAGTTCTTC.

The V and J genes are TRBV7-9 and TRBJ2-1; D perhaps matches TRBD2 (5 bases). Per the germline V gene, CDR1 is SEHNR and CDR2 is FQNEAQ (reference sequence). The CDR3 contains 14 residues. With 11 bases removed from V and 3 bases from J, the gap between germline ends came to 17 bases. The CDR3: CAGHSGLSYNEQFF. Here the CDR3 DNA reads TGTGCCGGCCATTCAGGACTGAGCTACAATGAGCAGTTCTTC.

This clonotype was found a few times. CDR3: CASTPGQGEPQHF. CDR3 nucleotides: TGTGCCAGCACCCCGGGACAGGGGGAGCCCCAGCATTTT. V gene TRBV12-3 or TRBV12-4 combines with J gene TRBJ1-5; the match to TRBD1 covers 11 bases. CDR3 size: 13 residues. V lost 7 bases and J lost 8; bases outside the gene matches: 4.

This clonotype was observed at least ten times. CDR3 residues: CASSLTDGTNTEAFF. The CDR3 nucleotides read TGTGCCAGCAGCTTAACTGACGGCACCAACACTGAAGCTTTCTTT. This sequence joins TRBV7-2 and TRBJ1-1; no definite D call. The CDR3 is 15 residues long. Germline V gives CDR1 SGHTA, CDR2 FQGNSA. V was trimmed by 2 bases and J by 2 bases, leaving 12 bases between them.

This clonotype has ten or more counts. This chain uses TRBV7-9 with TRBJ2-7, with unresolved D. Germline V gives CDR1 SEHNR, CDR2 FQNEAQ (reference sequence). The CDR3 runs to 13 residues. Trimming removed 4 bases from V and 3 bases from J, with 10 bases in between. DNA of the CDR3: TGTGCCAGCAGCTATTCGACTGACTACGAGCAGTACTTC. It codes for CASSYSTDYEQYF.

This clonotype came up a few times. The rearrangement uses TRBV6-2 or TRBV6-3 and TRBJ1-3; D is unclear. Germline V CDR1 and CDR2: MNHEY, SVGEGT. Deletions cut 6 bases from V and 4 bases from J, with 16 bases between. The CDR3 spans 15 residues. CDR3 loop: CASRVPGLRGNTIYF. CDR3 nucleotides: TGTGCCAGCAGAGTACCCGGGCTGAGGGGAAACACCATATATTTT.

This chain connects TRBV3-1 to TRBJ2-1; 7 nucleotides agree with TRBD2. V was pared by 5 bases and J by 4 bases, with 5 bases of the junction left unmatched. Germline assignment: CDR1 LGHDT and CDR2 YNNKEL (reference sequence). CDR3 size: 14 residues. The CDR3 DNA reads TGTGCCAGCAGCTTCGAGCGGGGATACAATGAGCAGTTCTTC. Translated: CASSFERGYNEQFF.

Only a few counts were recorded for this clonotype. The V and J genes are TRBV15 and TRBJ2-3; 7 bases line up with TRBD1. CDR1 LNHNV and CDR2 YYDKDF come from the germline V gene (reference sequence). V dropped 0 bases and J dropped 6; count of bases not matched to a gene: 9. CDR3 length: 16 amino acids. The CDR3 DNA reads TGTGCCACCAGCAGAGATCGGGGCAGGGGGATGGATACGCAGTATTTT. Translated: CATSRDRGRGMDTQYF.

The chain is built from TRBV15 and TRBJ1-2; D call uncertain. Trimming shortened V by 1 base and J by 0 bases, and 12 bases separated the two germline ends. Germline CDR1 is LNHNV and CDR2 is YYDKDF (reference sequence). CDR3 size: 16 residues. CDR3 sequence (DNA): TGTGCCACCAGCAGAGTCCCCAGGAACCCTAACTATGGCTACACCTTC. This sequence encodes CATSRVPRNPNYGYTF.

This clonotype has more than one count but fewer than ten. The J gene is TRBJ1-5, the V gene TRBV6-5; D possibly corresponds to TRBD1 (5 bases). Germline V gene lookup returns CDR1 MNHEY and CDR2 SVGAGI. V was shortened by 0 bases and J by 9 bases, with 6 bases between the two germline ends. This CDR3 is 12 amino acids long. The CDR3 DNA sequence: TGTGCCAGCAGTTACTCGGGGGGGCCCCAGCATTTT. Translated, it gives CASSYSGGPQHF.

This clonotype was detected a few times. The chain uses TRBV4-1 and TRBJ1-1; D remains unclear. CDR1 is MGHRA, CDR2 YSYEKL, per germline. The ends were cut back, 1 base at V and 3 bases at J, with 12 bases in the middle. This CDR3 spans 15 amino acids. The CDR3 sequence: CASSQGNSVYTEAFF. The CDR3, as DNA: TGCGCCAGCAGCCAAGGAAACTCCGTGTACACTGAAGCTTTCTTT.

V gene TRBV7-6 combines with J gene TRBJ1-6; 9 positions agree with TRBD1. V lost 0 bases to trimming and J lost 8 bases; unmatched junction nucleotides: 14. Germline V gives CDR1 SGHVS, CDR2 FNYEAQ. CDR3 size: 19 residues. DNA for the CDR3: TGTGCCAGCAGCTTAGCGATCCCGGGACAGGGCATGTTTGATTCACCCCTCCACTTT. Translating gives CASSLAIPGQGMFDSPLHF.

The rearrangement joins TRBV19 to TRBJ2-1, with TRBD2 matching over 8 bases. Unmatched junction bases numbered 14, after V lost 8 bases and J lost 8 bases. CDR1 is LNHDA, CDR2 SQIVND, per germline (reference sequence). This CDR3 has 15 amino acids. CDR3 residues: CASEGGERETDEQFF. Written as DNA, the CDR3 is TGTGCCAGTGAAGGGGGGGAGCGGGAGACAGATGAGCAGTTCTTC.

This clonotype was recorded a few times. The J gene is TRBJ1-1, the V gene TRBV6-5, with a weak D call TRBD1 (6 bases). V was pared by 6 bases and J by 7 bases, with 12 bases between. Germline values: CDR1 MNHEY, CDR2 SVGAGI. CDR3 length equals 12 residues. CDR3 bases: TGTGCCAGCAGGTACAGGGCTGGTGAAGCTTTCTTT. As protein: CASRYRAGEAFF.

For this clonotype: A read error may account for a junction end that differs from germline. J is TRBJ2-7 and V is TRBV7-8, with a possible D match to TRBD2 (6 bases). This CDR3 region has 15 residues. CDR1 SGHVS and CDR2 FQNEAQ come from the germline V gene. The CDR3 loop is CAISSPPFGGYEQYF. CDR3 in DNA: TGTGCCATCAGCTCACCGCCGTTCGGGGGCTACGAGCAGTACTTC.

In this sample, this clonotype turned up a few times. The rearrangement links TRBV4-3 to TRBJ2-2; D is uncertain. CDR1 and CDR2 from the germline V gene are LGHNA and YSLEER. This CDR3 has 14 amino acids. V gave up 0 bases and J gave up 4 bases, with 6 bases separating them. In nucleotides, the CDR3 is TGCGCCAGCAGCCAAGATGGGTCCACCGGGGAGCTGTTTTTT. Translation gives CASSQDGSTGELFF.

This clonotype was seen more than once but under ten times. The gene calls are TRBV20-1 and TRBJ2-5; D remains ambiguous. Germline V CDR1 and CDR2: DFQATT, SNEGSKA (reference sequence). The CDR3 consists of 12 residues. With 6 bases removed from V and 1 base from J, the gap between germline ends came to 9 bases. CDR3 bases: TGCAGTGCGGTTACAACCCAAGAGACCCAGTACTTC. Its protein product is CSAVTTQETQYF.